This entry lists 6 T cell receptor beta chains sequenced from one sample in a study of blood T cell repertoires in COVID-19. Here immunoSEQ multiplex PCR was the method, and the copy in TCRdb shows in-frame clones only, minus some. The table lists 25,000 to 35,000 clones, roughly four fifths of them singletons, with around 25% in the top ten. The sequencing input was peripheral blood. The receptors were gathered from a man between 65 and 85 years old with active COVID-19.

The rearrangement joins TRBV18 to TRBJ2-3, with TRBD2 as a possible D gene (5 bases). V lost 5 bases and J 4 bases, leaving 10 bases between the germline ends. Germline lookup yields CDR1 KGHSH and CDR2 LQKENI. CDR3 size: 13 residues. CDR3 DNA: TGTGCCAGCTCATCCGGGATCGCAGATACGCAGTATTTT. Protein product: CASSSGIADTQYF.

The chain couples TRBV21-1 to TRBJ2-1; the listed D gene, TRBD2, was not tested against the DNA. TRBV21-1 is a documented pseudogene. The CDR3 is 17 amino acids. The CDR3 DNA sequence: TGTGCCAGCAGCACACGGGGAGGGACTAGCGGGAGTAATGAGCAGTTCTTC. This gives the protein CASSTRGGTSGSNEQFF.

The rearrangement links TRBV10-2 to TRBJ2-7, with a possible D match to TRBD2 (5 bases). Germline V gene lookup returns CDR1 WSHSY and CDR2 SAAADI. The CDR3 is 17 residues long. V was cut by 6 bases and J by 2 bases, with 23 bases left in between. DNA for the CDR3: TGCGCCAGCAGCCGGAAACCAATACCGGGGTTTACCTACGAGCAGTACTTC. It codes for CASSRKPIPGFTYEQYF.

The rearrangement links TRBV28 to TRBJ1-5, with D unclear. This CDR3 contains 15 residues. V gave up 2 bases and J gave up 1 base, with 9 bases separating them. Germline values: CDR1 MDHEN, CDR2 SYDVKM. The CDR3 DNA sequence: TGTGCCAGCAGTTTAGGAGATTGGAGCAATCAGCCCCAGCATTTT. Translating it yields CASSLGDWSNQPQHF.

V gene TRBV5-1 combines with J gene TRBJ2-3, with 7 bases fitting TRBD1. The CDR3 contains 14 residues. CDR1 is SGHRS and CDR2 is YFSETQ in the germline V gene. J lost 5 bases, V lost 4 bases, and 7 bases had no gene match. CDR3 loop: CASSTGQAGDTQYF. For the CDR3, the DNA is TGCGCCAGCAGCACAGGACAGGCGGGAGATACGCAGTATTTT.

The chain combines TRBV3-1 (or the pseudogene TRBV3-2) with TRBJ2-3; the D is unclear. Trimming cost V 2 bases and J 1 base, with 7 bases left between them. Germline CDR1 and CDR2: LGHDT and YNNKEL (reference sequence). The length of the CDR3 is 14 residues. CDR3: CASSQFIGTDTQYF. In DNA form, the CDR3 reads TGTGCCAGCAGCCAATTTATCGGCACAGATACGCAGTATTTT.